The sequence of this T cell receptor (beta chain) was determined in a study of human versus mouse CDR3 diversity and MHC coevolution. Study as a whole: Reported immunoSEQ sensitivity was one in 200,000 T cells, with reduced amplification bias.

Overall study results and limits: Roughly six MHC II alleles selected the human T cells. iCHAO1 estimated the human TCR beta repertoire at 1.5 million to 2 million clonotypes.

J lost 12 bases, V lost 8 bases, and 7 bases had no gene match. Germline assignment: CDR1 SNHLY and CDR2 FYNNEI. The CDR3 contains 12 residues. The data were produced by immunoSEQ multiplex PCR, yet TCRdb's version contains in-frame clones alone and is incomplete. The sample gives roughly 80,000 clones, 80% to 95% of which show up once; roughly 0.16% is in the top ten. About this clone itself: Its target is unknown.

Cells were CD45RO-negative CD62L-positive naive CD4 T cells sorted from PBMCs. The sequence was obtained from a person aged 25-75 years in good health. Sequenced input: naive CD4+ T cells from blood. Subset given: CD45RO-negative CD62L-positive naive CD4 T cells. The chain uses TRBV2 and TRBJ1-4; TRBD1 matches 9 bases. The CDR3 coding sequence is TGTGCCAGCTCCCAGACAGGGGGACAACTGTTTTTT. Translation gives CASSQTGGQLFF.